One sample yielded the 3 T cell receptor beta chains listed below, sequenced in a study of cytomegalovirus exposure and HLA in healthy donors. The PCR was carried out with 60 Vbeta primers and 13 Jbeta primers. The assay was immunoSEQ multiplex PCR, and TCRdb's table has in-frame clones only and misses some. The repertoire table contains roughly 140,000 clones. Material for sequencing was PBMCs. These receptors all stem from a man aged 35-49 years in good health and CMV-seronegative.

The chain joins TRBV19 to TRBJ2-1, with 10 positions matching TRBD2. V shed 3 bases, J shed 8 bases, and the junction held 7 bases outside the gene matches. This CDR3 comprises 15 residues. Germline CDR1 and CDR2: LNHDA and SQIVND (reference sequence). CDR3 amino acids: CASSIDLAGEDEQFF. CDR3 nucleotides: TGTGCCAGTAGTATTGATCTAGCGGGGGAGGATGAGCAGTTCTTC.

CDR3 protein: CASSSCGDYEQYF. In DNA, the CDR3 is TGTGCCAGTAGTTCCTGCGGTGACTACGAGCAGTACTTC. This chain links TRBV19 with TRBJ2-7; no clear D. Germline V gives CDR1 LNHDA, CDR2 SQIVND (reference sequence). V lost 5 bases, J lost 3 bases, and 11 bases lay in between. This CDR3 region has 13 residues. Full variable domain (outside the CDR3, taken from reference TRBV19 and TRBJ2-7): DGGITQSPKYLFRKEGQNVTLSCEQNLNHDAMYWYRQDPGQGLRLIYYSQIVNDFQKGDIAEGYSVSREKKESFPLTVTSAQKNPTAFYLCASSSCGDYEQYFGPGTRLTVT.

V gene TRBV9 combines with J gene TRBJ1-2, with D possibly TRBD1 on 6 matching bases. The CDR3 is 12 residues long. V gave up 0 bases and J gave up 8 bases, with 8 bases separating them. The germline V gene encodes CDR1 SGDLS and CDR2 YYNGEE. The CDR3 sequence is CASSVVGGGYTF. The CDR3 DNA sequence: TGTGCCAGCAGCGTAGTAGGGGGAGGCTACACCTTC.